Below are 27 T cell receptor beta chains sequenced from a single sample in a study of shared clonotypes between healthy human individuals. Some clones are missing from TCRdb's copy, which holds only in-frame ones; the method was immunoSEQ multiplex PCR. The sample has more than 850,000 clones; around 78% are singletons. The sequencing input was memory CD4+ T cells from PBMCs. Subset: CD45RA-negative fraction. The source is a man between 18 and 35 years old in good health. Some clones in this sample may be carry-over from other donors' samples.

This clone has more than one count but fewer than ten. The chain employs TRBV29-1 and TRBJ2-5, with D hard to call. The CDR3 is made up of 14 amino acids. The germline V and J ends were trimmed by 1 base and 5 bases, with 14 bases remaining between them. Per the germline V gene, CDR1 is SQVTM and CDR2 is ANQGSEA. The CDR3 is CSVEVSRGVETQYF. Here the CDR3 DNA reads TGCAGCGTTGAAGTGTCTAGAGGTGTTGAGACCCAGTACTTC.

V and J are TRBV5-1 and TRBJ1-1, with 7 bases identical to TRBD1. The CDR3 runs 13 residues. After removal of 6 bases from V and 7 bases from J, the junction contained 9 bases not matched to a gene. Germline lookup yields CDR1 SGHRS and CDR2 YFSETQ. The CDR3, as DNA: TGCGCCAGCAACCTGGGGCAGGGGGGTGAAGCTTTCTTT. This codes for CASNLGQGGEAFF. Full variable domain (rest looked up from reference TRBV5-1 and TRBJ1-1): KAGVTQTPRYLIKTRGQQVTLSCSPISGHRSVSWYQQTPGQGLQFLFEYFSETQRNKGNFPGRFSGRQFSNSRSEMNVSTLELGDSALYLCASNLGQGGEAFFGQGTRLTVV.

The rearrangement uses TRBV19 and TRBJ2-1; 13 nucleotides agree with TRBD2. This CDR3 spans 15 amino acids. Germline trimming cut 5 bases from V and 8 bases from J; bases unmatched to any gene: 6. Looked up from germline, CDR1 is LNHDA and CDR2 is SQIVND (reference sequence). The CDR3 protein is CASSLRLAGGHEQFF. DNA for the CDR3: TGTGCCAGTAGTCTTCGACTAGCGGGAGGCCATGAGCAGTTCTTC.

The rearrangement joins TRBV27 to TRBJ1-3, with 8 bases identical to TRBD1. This CDR3 comprises 16 residues. V dropped 8 bases and J dropped 0; count of bases not matched to a gene: 9. The germline gives CDR1 MNHEY, CDR2 SMNVEV (reference sequence). CDR3 DNA sequence: TGTGCCAGCTTCCCCGGGACAGGAGACTCTGGAAACACCATATATTTT. Translating gives CASFPGTGDSGNTIYF.

This sequence joins TRBV6-5 and TRBJ1-1; D remains unclear. From germline, CDR1 is MNHEY and CDR2 SVGAGI. The CDR3 has 13 amino acids. The V end lost 3 bases, the J end lost 4 bases, and 9 bases lay between the germline ends. CDR3 loop: CASSYEVSTEAFF. For the CDR3, the DNA is TGTGCCAGCAGTTATGAGGTGTCCACTGAAGCTTTCTTT.

This clone was found a few times. V gene TRBV6-5 combines with J gene TRBJ2-1; TRBD1 matches 8 bases. Germline assignment: CDR1 MNHEY and CDR2 SVGAGI. The V and J ends lost 6 bases and 7 bases, in that order; junction bases with no gene match: 5. The CDR3 is 13 amino acids. This chain's CDR3 is CASSPRTGNEQFF. The CDR3 region has the DNA TGTGCCAGCAGCCCCAGGACAGGGAATGAGCAGTTCTTC.

The chain links TRBV5-1 to TRBJ2-2; 9 nucleotides align to TRBD1. CDR3 length: 19 amino acids. Germline values: CDR1 SGHRS, CDR2 YFSETQ. With 2 bases clipped from V and 1 base from J, the junction kept 12 bases outside the gene matches. This CDR3 is CASSFGTRRDRVNTGELFF. DNA for the CDR3: TGCGCCAGCAGCTTTGGCACCCGTCGGGACAGGGTGAACACCGGGGAGCTGTTTTTT.

This clone has a single count. The rearrangement joins TRBV29-1 to TRBJ1-1; D gene ambiguous. V was cut by 4 bases and J by 0 bases, with 9 bases left in between. Germline V gene sequence: CDR1 SQVTM, CDR2 ANQGSEA. CDR3 size: 13 residues. The CDR3 DNA is TGCAGCGTTGGACTCCGCATGAACACTGAAGCTTTCTTT. As protein: CSVGLRMNTEAFF. Variable domain in full (rest from reference TRBV29-1 and TRBJ1-1): SAVISQKPSRDICQRGTSLTIQCQVDSQVTMMFWYRQQPGQSLTLIATANQGSEATYESGFVIDKFPISRPNLTFSTLTVSNMSPEDSSIYLCSVGLRMNTEAFFGQGTRLTVV.

The genes are TRBV2 and TRBJ2-3; tentatively, D is TRBD2 (5 bases). V was cut by 8 bases and J by 1 base, with 16 bases left in between. This CDR3 is 15 amino acids long. Germline loops: CDR1 SNHLY, CDR2 FYNNEI. CDR3 loop: CASQADGAGTDTQYF. The CDR3 DNA is TGTGCCAGCCAGGCGGACGGAGCGGGCACAGATACGCAGTATTTT.

The V and J genes are TRBV5-6 and TRBJ1-1; 8 bases align to TRBD1. With 2 bases clipped from V and 0 bases from J, the junction kept 6 bases outside the gene matches. CDR3 length: 16 amino acids. Germline CDR1 SGHDT, CDR2 YYEEEE. The DNA for the CDR3 is TGTGCCAGCAGCTTTTTTACAGGGGGTTTGAACACTGAAGCTTTCTTT. This encodes CASSFFTGGLNTEAFF.

This clone is a singleton in its sample. The J gene is TRBJ2-2, the V gene TRBV4-3; D unclear. Germline V gives CDR1 LGHNA, CDR2 YSLEER. The CDR3 consists of 14 residues. Trimming stripped 1 base from V and 6 bases from J, with 9 bases between. As DNA, the CDR3 is TGCGCCAGCAGCCAAGTCGGGTCGGCCGGGGAGCTGTTTTTT. Its protein product is CASSQVGSAGELFF.

The CDR3 loop is CASSQPTGNYGYTF. Written as DNA, the CDR3 is TGTGCCAGCAGCCAACCGACAGGGAACTATGGCTACACCTTC. The chain joins TRBV7-9 to TRBJ1-2, with 7 bases identical to TRBD1. Per germline, CDR1 SEHNR and CDR2 FQNEAQ (reference sequence). The V and J ends lost 5 bases and 2 bases, in that order; junction bases with no gene match: 5. This CDR3 region has 14 residues.

The chain is built from TRBV27 and TRBJ1-4; unclear D gene. Looked up from germline, CDR1 is MNHEY and CDR2 is SMNVEV (reference sequence). Trimming took off 4 bases at V and 8 bases at J, with 11 bases between the two ends. The length of the CDR3 is 13 residues. CDR3 residues: CASSYGGREKLFF. The CDR3 DNA reads as TGTGCCAGCAGTTATGGAGGTCGGGAAAAACTGTTTTTT.

The CDR3: CASSLRGGPVRYNEQFF. In DNA, the CDR3 is TGTGCCAGCAGCTTAAGAGGGGGGCCAGTAAGATACAATGAGCAGTTCTTC. The chain employs TRBV7-2 and TRBJ2-1, with D perhaps TRBD1 or TRBD2 (6 bases each). This CDR3 region has 17 residues. The V end lost 2 bases, the J end lost 4 bases, and 18 bases lay between the germline ends. CDR1 and CDR2 from the germline V gene are SGHTA and FQGNSA.

The V call is TRBV21-1, the J call TRBJ1-2. TRBV21-1 has pseudogene status. The CDR3 extends over 15 amino acids. CDR3 bases: TGTGCCAGCAGACCTAAACCGGGGCGCCTCTATGGCTACACCTTC. It is translated as CASRPKPGRLYGYTF.

V gene TRBV7-7 combines with J gene TRBJ2-2; 11 bases agree with TRBD2. The trim removed 2 bases at V and 4 bases at J, leaving 3 bases unmatched. The germline V gene encodes CDR1 SSHAT and CDR2 FNYEAQ (reference sequence). The CDR3 totals 16 residues. CDR3 sequence (DNA): TGTGCCAGCAGCTTACTAGCGGGAGGATCCACCGGGGAGCTGTTTTTT. It translates to CASSLLAGGSTGELFF. The entire variable domain, with the rest obtained from reference TRBV7-7 and TRBJ2-2, is as follows: GAGVSQSPRYKVTKRGQDVTLRCDPISSHATLYWYQQALGQGPEFLTYFNYEAQPDKSGLPSDRFSAERPEGSISTLTIQRTEQRDSAMYRCASSLLAGGSTGELFFGEGSRLTVL.

V usage is TRBV9 and J usage is TRBJ2-3; D call uncertain. The germline V gene encodes CDR1 SGDLS and CDR2 YYNGEE. The CDR3 runs 13 residues. The V gene lost 0 bases and the J gene lost 4 bases, with 6 bases spanning the gap. CDR3 residues: CASSVGFSDTQYF. CDR3 DNA: TGTGCCAGCAGCGTAGGCTTTTCAGATACGCAGTATTTT.

V usage is TRBV10-3 and J usage is TRBJ2-7; D is possibly TRBD1 or TRBD2 (5 bases each). V lost 6 bases and J lost 4, with 16 bases in between. CDR3 length: 14 residues. The V gene's germline CDR1 is ENHRY and CDR2 SYGVKD. The CDR3 DNA reads as TGTGCCATCAGCGCCGGGACGGGCAAATACGAGCAGTACTTC. This codes for CAISAGTGKYEQYF.

This clone was observed a handful of times. Here the CDR3 DNA reads TGTGCCAGCAAAAGGGGGCGGGAGGACACCGGGGAGCTGTTTTTT. Translation: CASKRGREDTGELFF. The gene calls are TRBV6-6 and TRBJ2-2; D is possibly TRBD2 (8 bases). CDR1 is MNHNY and CDR2 is SVGAGI in the germline V gene (reference sequence). V was cut by 7 bases and J by 3 bases, with 15 bases left in between. The CDR3 length is 15 residues.

This chain joins TRBV6-6 and TRBJ1-5; D remains unclear. Germline V gene data show CDR1 as MNHNY and CDR2 as SVGAGI (reference sequence). There are 14 residues in the CDR3. The V end lost 6 bases, the J end lost 0 bases, and 9 bases lay between the germline ends. CDR3 region: CASSRDFSNQPQHF. Written as DNA, the CDR3 is TGTGCCAGCAGCCGGGATTTTAGCAATCAGCCCCAGCATTTT.

The chain uses TRBV5-1 and TRBJ2-6, with D unclear. The germline V gene encodes CDR1 SGHRS and CDR2 YFSETQ. V was shortened by 7 bases and J by 1 base, with 6 bases between the two germline ends. This CDR3 region has 13 residues. The CDR3, as DNA: TGCGCCAGCTTAGAATCTGGGGCCAACGTCCTGACTTTC. Translated, it gives CASLESGANVLTF.

CDR3 bases: TGTGCCAGCAGCTCCCCGAGTTTAATGAACACTGAAGCTTTCTTT. This sequence encodes CASSSPSLMNTEAFF. The V gene is TRBV7-6, the J gene TRBJ1-1; D is uncertain. Germline assignment: CDR1 SGHVS and CDR2 FNYEAQ. The ends were cut back, 4 bases at V and 0 bases at J, with 12 bases in the middle. There are 15 residues in the CDR3.

The sample holds one count of this clone. This chain joins TRBV10-3 and TRBJ1-3; D not resolved. The CDR3 is made up of 14 amino acids. CDR1 and CDR2 from the germline V gene are ENHRY and SYGVKD. The germline V and J ends were trimmed by 7 bases and 2 bases, with 12 bases remaining between them. Written as DNA, the CDR3 is TGTGCCATCACGGGCAGCACCACTGGAAACACCATATATTTT. It yields the protein CAITGSTTGNTIYF.

The chain joins TRBV19 to TRBJ2-3; perhaps TRBD2 as D (6 bases). The V end lost 2 bases, the J end lost 6 bases, and 18 bases lay between the germline ends. This CDR3 has 16 residues. Germline V gene lookup returns CDR1 LNHDA and CDR2 SQIVND (reference sequence). CDR3 sequence reads: CASSITAMGGVDTQYF. CDR3 coding DNA: TGTGCCAGTAGTATAACCGCGATGGGAGGAGTTGATACGCAGTATTTT.

The chain links TRBV10-3 to TRBJ1-5; possibly TRBD1 for D (5 bases). CDR1 is ENHRY, CDR2 SYGVKD, per germline. The CDR3 is 13 amino acids. Trimming removed 10 bases from V and 3 bases from J, with 13 bases in between. CDR3 loop: CATTRDLNQPQHF. The CDR3 DNA is TGTGCCACCACGAGGGACCTCAATCAGCCCCAGCATTTT.

This sequence joins TRBV5-4 and TRBJ1-2; a weak D match, TRBD1 (5 bases). The CDR3 is 15 residues long. Trimming removed 0 bases at V and 3 bases at J, with 12 bases between. Looked up from germline, CDR1 is SGHNT and CDR2 is YYREEE (reference sequence). CDR3 loop: CASSLVQGNHYGYTF. CDR3 DNA: TGTGCCAGCAGCTTGGTGCAGGGCAATCACTATGGCTACACCTTC.

Only one count was recorded for this clone. CDR3 sequence: CASSSPGTGKGEQYF. The DNA for the CDR3 is TGTGCCAGCAGCTCTCCCGGGACAGGGAAGGGCGAGCAGTACTTC. V usage is TRBV5-4 and J usage is TRBJ2-7; 9 bases fit TRBD1. V was clipped by 3 bases and J by 6 bases; unmatched bases: 10. This CDR3 spans 15 amino acids. From germline, CDR1 is SGHNT and CDR2 YYREEE (reference sequence).